This TCR beta chain was captured by sequencing in a study of T-cell reconstitution after alpha-beta-depleted transplantation in children (dated by TCRdb to the mid-2010s). A note on the overall study: Using TCR repertoire profiling, the study quantitatively followed how T-cell immune reconstitution unfolded in children after TCRalphabeta/CD19-depleted allogeneic hematopoietic cell transplantation. Overall study outcomes, separate from this receptor: Hyperexpanded clone frequencies declined over subsequent months; after one year, T-cell counts and TCRbeta diversity were mostly attributed to newly produced T cells. In some patients, the high TCRbeta diversity seen at day 60 was put down to recipient T cells and intrathymic progenitors that had survived conditioning. The apparently early alphabetaT-cell count recovery about two months after transplant was reportedly dependent on only several hundred rapidly expanded clones derived from non-depleted graft cells.

The germline V gene gives CDR1 as SGHRS and CDR2 as YFSETQ. Deletion took 4 bases off V and 0 bases off J, with a span of 29 bases between the germline ends. Counted from cysteine to phenylalanine, this CDR3 has 20 amino acids. The only DNA kept is the CDR3, 60 bases in frame from the first base. The treatment or condition label corresponds to: allogeneic hematopoietic cell transplantation with graft depleted of TCRalphabeta T cells and CD19 B cells. Transplant recipients were children who received TCRalphabeta/CD19-depleted allogeneic hematopoietic cell grafts. The receptor library was made with PCR. The reads were generated on an Illumina HiSeq 2500. TCR libraries were prepared with molecular barcoding, using unique molecular identifiers to normalize TCRbeta repertoire quantification. Starting from the raw public reads, TCRdb applied fastp trimming at Q25, assembled clones with MiXCR and retained in-frame beta chains. Rows with a matching CDR3 protein are joined into one entry that keeps the most common DNA and genes. Recorded for this sample are 530,000 or so distinct CDR3 sequences; 25% to 30% of them occurred a single time. The ten largest make up around a third of the sample.

As for this clonotype: The antigen it recognizes is unknown. No much larger clone exists at a distance of one base, and base qualities are not known.

The material was PBMCs, obtained before TCRalphabeta/CD19-depleted stem cell transplant. The receptor comes from a boy under three years old with Wiskott-Aldrich syndrome, due to receive a stem cell transplant. Recombination connected TRBV5-1 to TRBJ2-7; the D segment could be TRBD1, given 6 matching bases. The CDR3 protein: CASSLAPGTTPGLSSYEQYF. The nucleotide sequence reads as follows: TGCGCCAGCAGCCTAGCTCCCGGGACAACACCTGGGCTGTCCTCCTACGAGCAGTACTTC.